The T cell receptor beta chain under discussion was sequenced for a study of beta chain features in type 1 diabetes (dated by TCRdb to the late 2010s). With regard to the full study: Patients and healthy donors did not differ in mean age, gender distribution, total cell number or subset yield. A total of approximately 100 million sorted cells were examined across all samples, and the number of cells per subset was strongly correlated with RNA yield. The study compared TCRB repertoires of sorted circulating CD4+ T cell subsets between recently diagnosed type 1 diabetes patients and matched healthy donors. Whereas all 30 or so donors provided naive and central memory subsets, regulatory and stem cell-like memory subsets were isolated from just 8 patients and roughly eight healthy donors. Study-wide conclusions, independent of this receptor: In all four CD4+ subsets, TCRB CDR3 length was moderately but significantly shorter in type 1 diabetes patients. Because cDNA was sequenced instead of genomic DNA, activated cells with high expression could be over-represented, although the groups did not differ in activation or CD3 levels. Shorter templates might be favored by PCR, yet because patient and control samples were amplified and corrected together, any such skew would affect both groups equally. Naive, central memory and regulatory TCRB repertoires appeared more similar among patients than among healthy donors. Because small numbers of individuals were included in the HLA sub-analyses, any influence of HLA type on TCRB rearrangement was left unresolved. Patients with type 1 diabetes made fewer insertions and deleted more nucleotides at VDJ recombination sites, implying thymic rearrangement abnormalities.

There are a few counts of this clone. Its antigen remains unidentified. There are no base qualities to consult, and no much larger clone falls within one base. Each donor gave one peripheral blood draw, averaging roughly 120 mL, which was collected into heparinised tubes. A BD FACSAria II and a panel including CD45RO, CCR7, CD25, CD127, CD95 and CD27 were used to sort naive, central memory, regulatory and stem cell-like memory CD4+ T cells. A purity above 98% was achieved for all sorted populations. Right away, PBMCs were isolated by Lymphoprep density gradient centrifugation and were stained directly, with no culture step. To minimize batch effects, samples were stained and sorted in pairs, one healthy donor with one patient per experiment. All of the isolated RNA was reverse transcribed with the High Capacity cDNA Reverse Transcription Kit, so expressed TCRB transcripts were sequenced. For stem cell-like memory T cell samples, survey-depth immunoSEQ sequencing was used, averaging approximately 1 million total reads per sample. Sorted cells were lysed in RLT buffer and RNA was extracted with DNase-treated RNeasy Micro or Mini kits, depending on cell number. To prevent cross-contamination, each cell subset was processed individually, whereas patient and healthy donor samples were processed jointly. The immunoSEQ multiplex PCR was used to amplify TCRB sequences from cDNA, yielding 87-bp fragments that span the CDR3 region. Sequencing of the amplicons was done on the Illumina HiSeq platform. From the authors' description of their analysis: Synthetic template baselines were used to correct PCR bias computationally, reads within Hamming distance 2 were collapsed together, and singletons that could not be merged were discarded. By aligning reads against IMGT, V, D and J genes, CDR3 length, and insertions or deletions at six rearrangement sites were assigned. Within each subset, clonotype counts were normalized to the number of sorted cells before true diversity and Gini coefficients were calculated with the tcR R package. The overlap coefficient, calculated on TCRB nucleotide sequences, was used to quantify repertoire sharing. TCRdb retrieved this table from immuneACCESS and kept in-frame rearrangements only. Not all clones are present; in checked studies, unresolved V genes account for under half, and no reason is known for the remainder. V, J and clone size were drawn from that table, and D and trimming were deduced from the DNA. For this sample the table gives 45,000 to 60,000 clones, of which about three fifths were detected only once. The ten most abundant clones make up 0.25% to 0.35% of the sample.

The clonotype was recovered from a woman aged 25 to 45 with type 1 diabetes. Sequencing was performed on stem cell memory CD4+ T cells from blood. The cell subset or site label on this specimen signifies: stem cell-like memory CD4+ T cells.

The CDR3 has the sequence CASSLWGTGSQPQHF. The DNA sequence is as follows: TGTGCCAGCTCCCTTTGGGGCACAGGGAGTCAGCCCCAGCATTTT. The chain is made from TRBV27 and TRBJ1-5; TRBD1 is a possible D gene, resting on 6 matching bases. The germline ends are 20 bases apart after V is trimmed by 8 bases and J by 6 bases. CDR1 and CDR2 (MNHEY, SMNVEV) derive from the germline V gene (reference sequence). The CDR3 goes from the cysteine to the phenylalanine over 15 residues. The CDR3 DNA has 45 bases and is translated from base 1.